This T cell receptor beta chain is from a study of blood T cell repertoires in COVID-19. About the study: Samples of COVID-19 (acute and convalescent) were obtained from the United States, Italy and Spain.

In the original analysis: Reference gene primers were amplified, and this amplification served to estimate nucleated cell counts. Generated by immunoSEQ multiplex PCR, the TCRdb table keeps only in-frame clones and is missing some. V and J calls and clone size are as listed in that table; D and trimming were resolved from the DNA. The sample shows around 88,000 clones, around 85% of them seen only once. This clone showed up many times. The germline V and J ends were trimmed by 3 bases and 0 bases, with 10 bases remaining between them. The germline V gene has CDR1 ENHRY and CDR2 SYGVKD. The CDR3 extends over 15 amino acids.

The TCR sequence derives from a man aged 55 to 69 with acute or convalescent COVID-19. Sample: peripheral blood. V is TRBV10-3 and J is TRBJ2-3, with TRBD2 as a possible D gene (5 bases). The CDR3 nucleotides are TGTGCCATCAGTGATACTAGGGAGAGCACAGATACGCAGTATTTT. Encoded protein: CAISDTRESTDTQYF.